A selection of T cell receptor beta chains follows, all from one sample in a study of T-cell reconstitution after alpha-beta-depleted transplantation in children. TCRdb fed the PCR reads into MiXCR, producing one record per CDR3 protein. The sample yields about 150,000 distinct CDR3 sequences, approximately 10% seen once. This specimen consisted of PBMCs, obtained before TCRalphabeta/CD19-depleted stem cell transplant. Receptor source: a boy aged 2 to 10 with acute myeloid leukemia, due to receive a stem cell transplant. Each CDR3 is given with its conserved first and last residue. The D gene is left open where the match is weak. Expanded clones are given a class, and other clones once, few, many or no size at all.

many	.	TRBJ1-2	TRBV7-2	CASSVPGGVYGYTF	TGTGCCAGCAGCGTCCCCGGGGGGGTCTATGGCTACACCTTC
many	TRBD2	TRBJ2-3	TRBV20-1	CSARGGTSGRDADTQYF	TGCAGTGCTAGAGGTGGGACTAGCGGGAGGGATGCAGATACGCAGTATTTT
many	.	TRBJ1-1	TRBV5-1	CASRESLGLEAFF	TGCGCCAGCAGGGAGTCCCTTGGGCTTGAAGCTTTCTTT
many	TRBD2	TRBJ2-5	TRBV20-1	CSATTGTSGLIGETQYF	TGCAGTGCTACCACCGGGACTAGCGGACTTATCGGGGAGACCCAGTACTTC
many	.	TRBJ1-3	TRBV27	CASSPNLGNTIYF	TGTGCCAGCAGCCCGAACCTGGGAAACACCATATATTTT
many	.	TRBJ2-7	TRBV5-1	CASSLPDGYSYEQYF	TGCGCCAGCAGCTTGCCCGACGGGTACTCCTACGAGCAGTACTTC
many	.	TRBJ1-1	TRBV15	CATSNRNLNTEAFF	TGTGCCACCAGCAACAGAAACCTGAACACTGAAGCTTTCTTT
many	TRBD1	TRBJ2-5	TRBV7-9	CASNNQGEETQYF	TGTGCCAGCAACAACCAGGGGGAAGAGACCCAGTACTTC
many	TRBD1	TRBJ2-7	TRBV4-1	CASSPTPRTGRSYEQYF	TGCGCCAGCAGCCCGACCCCCCGGACAGGGAGGAGTTACGAGCAGTACTTC
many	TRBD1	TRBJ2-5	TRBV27	CASRPYQTGGETQYF	TGTGCCAGCAGGCCCTATCAGACAGGGGGGGAGACCCAGTACTTC
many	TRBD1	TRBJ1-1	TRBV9	CASSGRDSSTEAFF	TGTGCCAGCAGCGGACGGGACAGTTCCACTGAAGCTTTCTTT
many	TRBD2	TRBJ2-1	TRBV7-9	CASSETSGGINEQFF	TGTGCCAGCAGCGAGACTAGCGGGGGGATTAATGAGCAGTTCTTC
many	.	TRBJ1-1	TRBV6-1	CASRGEGTEAFF	TGTGCCAGCAGGGGGGAGGGCACTGAAGCTTTCTTT
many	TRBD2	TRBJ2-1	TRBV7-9	CASSLEDRDYDF	TGTGCCAGCAGCTTAGAAGACCGGGACTACGACTTC
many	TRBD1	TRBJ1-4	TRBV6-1	CASSATTGGATNEKLFF	TGTGCCAGCAGCGCGACTACAGGGGGAGCAACTAATGAAAAACTGTTTTTT
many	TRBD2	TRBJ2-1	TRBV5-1	CASRKVLQLAGGRDEQFF	TGCGCCAGCAGGAAGGTCCTCCAACTAGCGGGAGGTCGGGATGAGCAGTTCTTC
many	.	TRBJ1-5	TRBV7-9	CASSRDRPGQPQHF	TGTGCCAGCAGCCGCGACAGGCCGGGACAGCCCCAGCATTTT
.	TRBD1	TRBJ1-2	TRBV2	CASSADRTGRFYGYTF	TGTGCCAGCAGCGCAGACCGGACAGGGCGGTTCTATGGCTACACCTTC
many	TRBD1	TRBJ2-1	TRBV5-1	CASSFQGDRQFF	TGCGCCAGCAGCTTTCAGGGGGATCGCCAGTTCTTC
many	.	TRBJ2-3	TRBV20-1	CSARDLDTQYF	TGCAGTGCTAGAGATCTTGATACGCAGTATTTT
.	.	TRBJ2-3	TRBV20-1	CSAAYASTDTQYF	TGCAGTGCTGCCTACGCGTCGACAGATACGCAGTATTTT
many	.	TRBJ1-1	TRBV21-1	CASSKDDRGNTEAFF	TGTGCCAGCAGCAAAGATGACAGGGGGAACACTGAAGCTTTCTTT
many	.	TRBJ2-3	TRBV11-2	CASSARFSTDTQYF	TGTGCCAGCAGCGCGAGATTCAGCACAGATACGCAGTATTTT
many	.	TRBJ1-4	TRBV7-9	CASSLTGTNEKLFF	TGTGCCAGCAGCTTAACGGGGACTAATGAAAAACTGTTTTTT
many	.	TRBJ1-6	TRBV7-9	CASSPVGENSPLHF	TGTGCCAGCAGCCCCGTGGGGGAAAATTCACCCCTCCACTTT
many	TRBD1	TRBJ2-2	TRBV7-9	CASSSSGTGGTGELFF	TGTGCCAGCAGCTCTTCCGGGACAGGGGGGACCGGGGAGCTGTTTTTT
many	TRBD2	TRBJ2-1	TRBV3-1	CASSQEFWGSGSNEQFF	TGTGCCAGCAGCCAAGAATTCTGGGGTAGCGGGAGCAATGAGCAGTTCTTC
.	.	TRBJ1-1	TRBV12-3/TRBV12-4	CASSSRVAESFF	TGTGCCAGCAGTTCCAGGGTGGCTGAATCTTTCTTT
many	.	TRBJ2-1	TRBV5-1	CASNPSGSLSYNEQFF	TGCGCCAGCAACCCATCCGGGAGTCTCTCCTACAATGAGCAGTTCTTC
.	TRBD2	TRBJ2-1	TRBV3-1	CATSPRWGERGYSYNEQFF	TGTGCCACCTCCCCCCGATGGGGGGAGCGGGGGTACTCCTACAATGAGCAGTTCTTC
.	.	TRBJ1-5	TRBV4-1	CASSQVEWSAGAQHF	TGCGCCAGCAGCCAAGTCGAGTGGAGCGCGGGAGCCCAGCATTTT
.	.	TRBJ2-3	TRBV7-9	CASSSGTGTFSTDTQYF	TGTGCCAGCAGTTCCGGAACCGGGACTTTTAGCACAGATACGCAGTATTTT
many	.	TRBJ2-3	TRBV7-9	CASSLGGPSTDTQYF	TGTGCCAGCAGCCTGGGGGGTCCTAGCACAGATACGCAGTATTTT
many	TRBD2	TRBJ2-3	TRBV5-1	CASSLEGLWASGRRRTDTQYF	TGCGCCAGCAGCTTGGAAGGGCTTTGGGCTAGCGGGAGGCGACGCACAGATACGCAGTATTTT
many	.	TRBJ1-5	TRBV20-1	CSASSLNQPQHF	TGCAGTGCTAGTTCCCTAAATCAGCCCCAGCATTTT
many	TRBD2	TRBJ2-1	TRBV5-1	CASSLSTSGSPSEQFF	TGCGCCAGCAGCTTATCGACTAGCGGGAGTCCTAGTGAGCAGTTCTTC
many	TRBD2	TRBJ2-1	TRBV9	CASSVSGGFNEQFF	TGTGCCAGCAGCGTAAGCGGGGGATTCAATGAGCAGTTCTTC
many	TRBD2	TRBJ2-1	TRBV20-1	CSARGLAGNEQFF	TGCAGTGCTAGAGGGCTAGCGGGCAATGAGCAGTTCTTC
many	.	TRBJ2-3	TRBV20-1	CSAPRGTDTQYF	TGCAGTGCTCCTAGGGGCACAGATACGCAGTATTTT
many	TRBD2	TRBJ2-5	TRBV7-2	CASSSTSGGARETQYF	TGTGCCAGCAGCAGCACTAGCGGGGGGGCCCGAGAGACCCAGTACTTC
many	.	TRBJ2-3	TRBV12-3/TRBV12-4	CASSLLRRGLTTTDTQYF	TGTGCCAGCAGTTTACTTCGGCGGGGGCTCACCACCACAGATACGCAGTATTTT
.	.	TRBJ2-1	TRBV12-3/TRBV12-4	CASSALEYNEQFF	TGTGCCAGCAGTGCCCTAGAGTACAATGAGCAGTTCTTC
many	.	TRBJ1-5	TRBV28	CASSSPGDRPQHF	TGTGCCAGCAGTTCACCGGGAGACCGGCCCCAGCATTTT